One sample yielded the 24 T cell receptor beta chains listed below, sequenced in a study of cytomegalovirus exposure and HLA in healthy donors. PCR employed 60 Vbeta and 13 Jbeta primers. Profiled with immunoSEQ multiplex PCR; TCRdb holds only in-frame clones, not every one. The sample has about 160,000 clones; 75% to 90% are singletons. Material for sequencing was PBMCs. The receptors were gathered from a woman in her fifties or sixties in good health and CMV-seropositive.

This chain connects TRBV27 to TRBJ2-1, with D possibly being TRBD2 (6 bases). V was trimmed by 3 bases and J by 7 bases, leaving 13 bases between them. The CDR3 loop spans 14 amino acids. From germline, CDR1 is MNHEY and CDR2 SMNVEV (reference sequence). The CDR3 reads CASSFVGLLNEQFF. The CDR3 DNA reads TGTGCCAGCAGTTTTGTGGGACTCCTAAATGAGCAGTTCTTC.

The chain is built from TRBV18 and TRBJ1-2; 8 positions agree with TRBD1. Germline values: CDR1 KGHSH, CDR2 LQKENI. This CDR3 region has 15 residues. The V gene end was trimmed by 3 bases and the J gene end by 4 bases; junction bases not matched to a gene: 7. The CDR3 DNA reads TGTGCCAGCTCACCTTCAGGGGGCGCGGGCTATGGCTACACCTTC. Its translation is CASSPSGGAGYGYTF.

The count of this clone is one. Mismatch with germline at one junction end may stem from a read error. The J gene is TRBJ1-2, the V gene TRBV5-1, with 7 bases that match TRBD1. Germline assignment: CDR1 SGHRS and CDR2 YFSETQ. This CDR3 contains 12 residues. CDR3 amino acids: CASSLGQGRQSF. The CDR3 region has the DNA TGCGCCAGCAGCTTGGGACAGGGAAGACAGAGCTTC.

A word on this clone: This specimen includes other DNA sequences encoding the same CDR3. The gene calls are TRBV28 and TRBJ2-5; TRBD2 agrees at 7 bases. The CDR3 length is 16 residues. Unmatched junction bases numbered 8, after V lost 3 bases and J lost 1 base. CDR1 and CDR2 (germline): MDHEN, SYDVKM. The CDR3 sequence: CASSLGLAVFQETQYF. CDR3 bases: TGTGCCAGCAGTTTGGGTCTAGCGGTTTTCCAAGAGACCCAGTACTTC.

The chain carries TRBV30 and TRBJ2-3; no clear D. CDR1 and CDR2 (germline): GTSNPN, SVGIG (reference sequence). The CDR3 sequence is 12 residues long. With 1 base removed from V and 1 base from J, the gap between germline ends came to 3 bases. Here the CDR3 reads CAWSGGTDTQYF. The CDR3, as DNA: TGTGCCTGGAGTGGAGGCACAGATACGCAGTATTTT. The variable domain in full, completed from reference TRBV30 and TRBJ2-3, reads SQTIHQWPATLVQPVGSPLSLECTVEGTSNPNLYWYRQAAGRGLQLLFYSVGIGQISSEVPQNLSASRPQDRQFILSSKKLLLSDSGFYLCAWSGGTDTQYFGPGTRLTVL.

This clone was counted a single time. The genes are TRBV30 and TRBJ2-5, with 13 bases lining up with TRBD2. Germline V gene lookup returns CDR1 GTSNPN and CDR2 SVGIG (reference sequence). V lost 0 bases to trimming and J lost 5 bases; unmatched junction nucleotides: 15. There are 19 residues in the CDR3. The CDR3 nucleotides read TGTGCCTGGAGTGTTGGGTCGACTAGCGGGGGGTTCAGATCGGAGACCCAGTACTTC. Residues: CAWSVGSTSGGFRSETQYF.

V gene TRBV29-1 combines with J gene TRBJ1-2, with D unresolved. From germline, CDR1 is SQVTM and CDR2 ANQGSEA. Trimming took 0 bases from V and 8 from J, leaving 7 bases between them. There are 11 residues in the CDR3. The CDR3 here is CSVEDPRGYTF. The CDR3, as DNA: TGCAGCGTTGAAGATCCCCGGGGCTACACCTTC.

The chain carries TRBV9 and TRBJ1-1; 7 bases align to TRBD1. The CDR3 loop spans 14 amino acids. The V gene end was trimmed by 2 bases and the J gene end by 6 bases; junction bases not matched to a gene: 7. Per the germline V gene, CDR1 is SGDLS and CDR2 is YYNGEE. The CDR3 nucleotides are TGTGCCAGCAGCGTTACACAGGGGAGCCCTGAAGCTTTCTTT. This encodes CASSVTQGSPEAFF.

The genes are TRBV2 and TRBJ2-5; maybe TRBD2 (5 bases). Near its end, the DNA agrees better with TRBJ2-7, so the J call may be wrong. CDR1 and CDR2 from the germline V gene are SNHLY and FYNNEI. This CDR3 contains 15 residues. The CDR3 sequence: CASRVGLPLSYEQYF. As DNA, the CDR3 is TGTGCCAGCAGAGTCGGACTTCCTCTCTCCTACGAGCAGTACTTC.

This clone was seen a few times. The J gene is TRBJ2-7, the V gene TRBV6-1; D is perhaps TRBD1 (5 bases). The V and J ends lost 4 bases and 0 bases respectively, with 10 bases between them. Germline CDR1 reads MNHNS; CDR2 reads SASEGT. CDR3 length: 14 residues. The CDR3 sequence is CASSARRDSYEQYF. As DNA, the CDR3 is TGTGCCAGCAGTGCTCGCAGGGACTCCTACGAGCAGTACTTC.

This clone was detected only a few times. The J gene is TRBJ2-1, the V gene TRBV6-5, with 10 positions matching TRBD2. Germline lookup yields CDR1 MNHEY and CDR2 SVGAGI. V gave up 5 bases and J gave up 8 bases; unmatched junction bases: 9. The CDR3 sequence is 15 residues long. The CDR3 DNA sequence: TGTGCCAGCAGTGTCGGAGTAGCGGGAGGTGATGAGCAGTTCTTC. This codes for CASSVGVAGGDEQFF.

This clone was observed a handful of times. V and J are TRBV4-3 and TRBJ1-4, with unresolved D. Germline lookup yields CDR1 LGHNA and CDR2 YSLEER. V dropped 4 bases and J dropped 2 bases, with 8 bases sitting between them. The CDR3 runs 14 residues. CDR3 bases: TGCGCCAGCAGCCTGACATATACTAATGAAAAACTGTTTTTT. Residues: CASSLTYTNEKLFF.

The chain employs TRBV7-2 and TRBJ2-2, with TRBD2 matching over 9 bases. V shed 5 bases and J 2 bases; nucleotides not matched to a gene: 6. This CDR3 comprises 16 residues. The germline CDR1 and CDR2 sequences are SGHTA and FQGNSA. Here the CDR3 reads CASSSALAGNTGELFF. In nucleotides, the CDR3 is TGTGCCAGCAGCAGCGCGCTAGCGGGAAACACCGGGGAGCTGTTTTTT.

The CDR3 DNA is TGTGCCAGTAGTACAGGGACAGCTAATGAGCAGTTCTTC. This codes for CASSTGTANEQFF. The chain employs TRBV19 and TRBJ2-1; 7 nucleotides align to TRBD1. Germline-derived CDR1 and CDR2 are LNHDA and SQIVND (reference sequence). This CDR3 is 13 amino acids long. The junction had 4 bases not matched to a gene; V was cut back by 4 bases and J by 7 bases.

This clone was seen once. V usage is TRBV2 and J usage is TRBJ2-1, with TRBD2 matching over 12 bases. The CDR3 consists of 15 residues. V lost 5 bases and J lost 11; bases outside the gene matches: 10. Germline CDR1 and CDR2: SNHLY and FYNNEI. The CDR3 protein is CASSPGGLAGEKQFF. In nucleotides, the CDR3 is TGTGCCAGCAGTCCTGGGGGACTAGCGGGTGAGAAGCAGTTCTTC. The variable domain in full, completed from reference TRBV2 and TRBJ2-1, reads EPEVTQTPSHQVTQMGQEVILRCVPISNHLYFYWYRQILGQKVEFLVSFYNNEISEKSEIFDDQFSVERPDGSNFTLKIRSTKLEDSAMYFCASSPGGLAGEKQFFGPGTRLTVL.

The chain carries TRBV4-3 and TRBJ2-7, with 8 bases lining up with TRBD2. V dropped 4 bases and J dropped 1; count of bases not matched to a gene: 9. The CDR3 spans 16 residues. CDR1 LGHNA and CDR2 YSLEER come from the germline V gene. For the CDR3, the DNA is TGCGCCAGCAGCCCATTCCTACTAGCGGTTTCCTACGAGCAGTACTTC. This encodes CASSPFLLAVSYEQYF.

The V call is TRBV10-3, the J call TRBJ2-2; 7 bases match TRBD2. In germline, CDR1 is ENHRY, CDR2 SYGVKD. After removal of 6 bases from V and 2 bases from J, the junction contained 12 bases not matched to a gene. This CDR3 contains 17 residues. The CDR3 here is CAIRGGASGSNTGELFF. The CDR3 DNA follows: TGTGCCATCAGGGGAGGGGCTAGCGGATCCAACACCGGGGAGCTGTTTTTT.

V and J are TRBV9 and TRBJ2-7; 12 positions agree with TRBD2. CDR3 length equals 18 residues. Trimming at V came to 4 bases and at J to 6 bases, leaving 17 bases not matched to a gene. Germline CDR1 reads SGDLS; CDR2 reads YYNGEE. The CDR3 region has the DNA TGTGCCAGCAGCCCTCGTGGCTCGACTAGCGGGGGCTTAAGCGAGCAGTACTTC. Encoded protein: CASSPRGSTSGGLSEQYF.

In this sample, this clone turned up a few times. The CDR3 DNA is TGTGCCAACAGGAAGACAGGGGGTGCCAAAGAGACCCAGTACTTC. Translation gives CANRKTGGAKETQYF. V is TRBV7-2 and J is TRBJ2-5; 9 bases align to TRBD1. V lost 10 bases and J lost 3; bases outside the gene matches: 12. The CDR3 covers 15 residues. Per the germline V gene, CDR1 is SGHTA and CDR2 is FQGNSA.

The chain employs TRBV19 and TRBJ1-4; 7 bases fit TRBD1. The CDR3 is 15 amino acids. Looked up from germline, CDR1 is LNHDA and CDR2 is SQIVND (reference sequence). J lost 1 base, V lost 6 bases, and 5 bases had no gene match. The CDR3 nucleotides are TGTGCCAGTAGAATTTCAGGGGGAACTAATGAAAAACTGTTTTTT. It encodes CASRISGGTNEKLFF.

This clone was observed a single time. V is TRBV6-4 and J is TRBJ2-1; 8 positions match TRBD2. V lost 11 bases to trimming and J lost 7 bases; unmatched junction nucleotides: 10. Germline V gene lookup returns CDR1 MRHNA and CDR2 SNTAGT. The length of the CDR3 is 13 residues. The CDR3 DNA reads as TGTGCCTCATCGTTGGAGCGGGGGAATGAGCAGTTCTTC. Protein sequence: CASSLERGNEQFF.

This clone was seen a handful of times. This chain links TRBV5-1 with TRBJ2-5; D possibly corresponds to TRBD2 (5 bases). Trimming removed 4 bases from V and 3 bases from J, with 16 bases in between. Germline V gene sequence: CDR1 SGHRS, CDR2 YFSETQ. CDR3 length equals 15 residues. CDR3 bases: TGCGCCAGCAGCCGGGAAGGGAGAAGAGAAGAGACCCAGTACTTC. Encoded protein: CASSREGRREETQYF.

The CDR3 DNA sequence: TGTGCCAGTAGTATCCGGGACAGGCTAAATCAGCCCCAGCATTTT. Amino acids: CASSIRDRLNQPQHF. V is TRBV19 and J is TRBJ1-5; TRBD1 agrees at 8 bases. Trimming cost V 3 bases and J 4 bases; bases outside gene matches: 5. The germline CDR1 and CDR2 sequences are LNHDA and SQIVND (reference sequence). CDR3 length: 15 residues.

V gene TRBV9 combines with J gene TRBJ2-3; 10 nucleotides line up with TRBD2. V shed 3 bases, J shed 3 bases, and the junction held 16 bases outside the gene matches. CDR1 SGDLS and CDR2 YYNGEE come from the germline V gene. The CDR3 loop spans 19 amino acids. CDR3 amino acids: CASSAYASGGSTGTDTQYF. The CDR3 bases are TGTGCCAGCAGCGCTTACGCTAGCGGGGGATCAACGGGGACAGATACGCAGTATTTT.